One and the same sample provided the 2 T cell receptor beta chains below, sequenced in a study of blood T cell repertoires in COVID-19. The table came from immunoSEQ multiplex PCR; TCRdb's copy has only in-frame clones and leaves some out. This sample has 120,000 or so clones, with around 89% found just once. The source material was peripheral blood. Receptors originate from a woman in her sixties or seventies with COVID-19, enrolled during active disease.

The chain is built from TRBV27 and TRBJ2-2; the D gene is possibly TRBD2 (5 bases). CDR3 length equals 16 residues. The V end lost 0 bases, the J end lost 1 base, and 9 bases lay between the germline ends. CDR1 and CDR2 from the germline V gene are MNHEY and SMNVEV (reference sequence). CDR3 in amino acids: CASSLSPGKNTGELFF. The CDR3 DNA reads as TGTGCCAGCAGTTTATCCCCCGGGAAGAACACCGGGGAGCTGTTTTTT.

V gene TRBV10-3 combines with J gene TRBJ2-2; TRBD1 aligns across 10 bases. The CDR3 length is 14 residues. Germline CDR1 reads ENHRY; CDR2 reads SYGVKD. Trimming took 6 bases from V and 6 from J; bases not matched to a gene: 4. In DNA form, the CDR3 reads TGTGCCATCAGCCCGGGACAGGGGCCCGGGGAGCTGTTTTTT. This translates into CAISPGQGPGELFF.